Detailed here is one T cell receptor beta chain. Categorization into cohorts depended on clinical history that participants reported. This specimen belongs to a study of blood T cell repertoires in COVID-19. About the research overall: Acute-phase and convalescent COVID-19 samples originated in the United States, Italy and Spain.

Libraries were prepared by immunoSEQ multiplex PCR; TCRdb keeps only in-frame clonotypes and omits some of them. The sample shows 150,000 or so clones, about nine tenths of them seen only once. V lost 7 bases and J 2 bases, leaving 14 bases between the germline ends. The CDR3 covers 13 residues. Germline V gives CDR1 SQVTM, CDR2 ANQGSEA. The sequence came from a middle-aged woman who had been exposed to COVID-19. This chain connects TRBV29-1 to TRBJ1-1; the D is unclear. The sample consisted of PBMCs or T cells enriched from blood (not recorded which). DNA for the CDR3: TGCAGCGCCGGCAATATGCTAAACACTGAAGCTTTCTTT. Translating gives CSAGNMLNTEAFF.